This passage covers 11 T cell receptor beta chains from one sample sequenced in a study of cytotoxic CD8 clonotypes in ibrutinib-treated CLL. The table came from immunoSEQ multiplex PCR; TCRdb's copy has only in-frame clones and leaves some out. The table lists roughly 220,000 clones, more than 65% of them singletons. This specimen consisted of PBMCs, obtained after 12 months of ibrutinib treatment. Receptors originate from a human donor with chronic lymphocytic leukemia.

CDR3 region: CASNSDPGQRGYTF. In DNA form, the CDR3 reads TGTGCCAGCAACTCCGATCCGGGACAACGAGGCTACACCTTC. The V call is TRBV7-2, the J call TRBJ1-2, with a weak D call TRBD1 (6 bases). This CDR3 region has 14 residues. Germline V gene sequence: CDR1 SGHTA, CDR2 FQGNSA. Trimming removed 7 bases at V and 8 bases at J, with 20 bases between.

The chain employs TRBV27 and TRBJ2-3; 10 nucleotides match TRBD1. The CDR3 consists of 14 residues. V was pared by 7 bases and J by 5 bases, with 6 bases of the junction left unmatched. The germline V gene has CDR1 MNHEY and CDR2 SMNVEV (reference sequence). DNA of the CDR3: TGTGCCAGCAATCGACAGGGGGCTTTAGATACGCAGTATTTT. Amino acids: CASNRQGALDTQYF.

This chain uses TRBV30 with TRBJ1-4; tentatively, D is TRBD1 (5 bases). The CDR3 runs to 13 residues. Germline CDR1 and CDR2: GTSNPN and SVGIG (reference sequence). The V end lost 2 bases, the J end lost 8 bases, and 12 bases lay between the germline ends. The CDR3 is CAWSRTGAEKLFF. CDR3 sequence (DNA): TGTGCCTGGAGTCGAACAGGTGCGGAAAAACTGTTTTTT.

CDR3 protein: CASSSRTSGSTDTQYF. CDR3 nucleotide sequence: TGTGCCAGCAGCAGCCGGACTAGCGGGAGTACAGATACGCAGTATTTT. The V call is TRBV7-3, the J call TRBJ2-3; 13 bases map to TRBD2. Looked up from germline, CDR1 is SGHTA and CDR2 is FQGTGA. The CDR3 spans 16 residues. V lost 5 bases, J lost 3 bases, and 5 bases stayed unmatched.

The chain is built from TRBV7-2 and TRBJ1-2; TRBD1 matches 7 bases. The trim removed 2 bases at V and 6 bases at J, leaving 6 bases unmatched. This CDR3 spans 14 amino acids. Germline CDR1 SGHTA, CDR2 FQGNSA. CDR3 nucleotides: TGTGCCAGCAGCTTACAGGGACAGTCTCATGGCTACACCTTC. It is translated as CASSLQGQSHGYTF.

This clone appeared once. The chain employs TRBV7-9 and TRBJ2-7, with unresolved D. V was clipped by 2 bases and J by 2 bases, with 4 bases between them. CDR1 and CDR2 (germline): SEHNR, FQNEAQ (reference sequence). CDR3 size: 12 residues. The DNA for the CDR3 is TGTGCCAGCAGCTTATCGGCCTACGAGCAGTACTTC. This translates into CASSLSAYEQYF.

The gene calls are TRBV6-5 and TRBJ1-4; no reliable D call. Germline V gene lookup returns CDR1 MNHEY and CDR2 SVGAGI. The CDR3 covers 16 residues. Trimming stripped 3 bases from V and 9 bases from J, with 20 bases between. CDR3 amino acids: CASSYFDGWIRKKLFF. CDR3 nucleotides: TGTGCCAGCAGTTATTTTGACGGATGGATTAGGAAAAAACTGTTTTTT.

This clone was counted a few times. Here the CDR3 reads CAWSSDIPGTEAFF. Written as DNA, the CDR3 is TGTGCCTGGAGCTCGGACATACCTGGGACTGAAGCTTTCTTT. This rearrangement joins TRBV30 to TRBJ1-1; D might be TRBD1 (5 bases). This CDR3 region has 14 residues. V was trimmed by 3 bases and J by 5 bases, leaving 16 bases between them. Germline V gene lookup returns CDR1 GTSNPN and CDR2 SVGIG (reference sequence).

The J gene is TRBJ2-7, the V gene TRBV10-3; D remains ambiguous. Germline V gives CDR1 ENHRY, CDR2 SYGVKD. V shed 1 base and J shed 7 bases, with 5 bases lying between them. The CDR3 has 11 amino acids. The DNA of the CDR3 is TGTGCCATCAGTGAGTTGGGAGAGCAGTACTTC. Translating it yields CAISELGEQYF.

The chain links TRBV9 to TRBJ2-7; the D gene is possibly TRBD2 (5 bases). Trimming removed 4 bases at V and 1 base at J, with 15 bases between. The CDR3 consists of 15 residues. From germline, CDR1 is SGDLS and CDR2 YYNGEE. CDR3: CASSPEGGRSYEQYF. The CDR3 DNA reads as TGTGCCAGCAGCCCCGAGGGTGGCAGGTCCTACGAGCAGTACTTC.

V gene TRBV7-2 combines with J gene TRBJ2-5, with 8 bases aligning to TRBD1. The junction had 8 bases not matched to a gene; V was cut back by 6 bases and J by 2 bases. Germline CDR1 is SGHTA and CDR2 is FQGNSA. This CDR3 contains 15 residues. CDR3 sequence (DNA): TGTGCCAGCAGTAATACGGGGACAGGTCAAGAGACCCAGTACTTC. Amino acid sequence: CASSNTGTGQETQYF.